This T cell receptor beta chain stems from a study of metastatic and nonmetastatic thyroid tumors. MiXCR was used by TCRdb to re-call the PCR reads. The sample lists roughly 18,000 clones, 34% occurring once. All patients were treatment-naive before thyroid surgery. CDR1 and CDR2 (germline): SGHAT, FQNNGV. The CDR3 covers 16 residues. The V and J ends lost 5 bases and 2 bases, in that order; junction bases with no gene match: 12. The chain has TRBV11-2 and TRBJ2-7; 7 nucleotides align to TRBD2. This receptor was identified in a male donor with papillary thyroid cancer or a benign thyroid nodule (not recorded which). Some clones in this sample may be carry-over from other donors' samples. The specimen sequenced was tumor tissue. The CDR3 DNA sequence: TGTGCCAGCAGCGTCGGGCCCGGGAGGAACACCTACGAGCAGTACTTC. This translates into CASSVGPGRNTYEQYF.